The next 20 T cell receptor beta chains were all read from a single sample in a study of T cell responses to AZD1222 COVID-19 vaccine. Some clones are missing from TCRdb's copy, which holds only in-frame ones; the method was immunoSEQ multiplex PCR. The table lists under 200,000 clones, about 92% of them singletons. The sample consisted of peripheral blood, taken 28 days after the second AZD1222 dose. The receptor set was obtained from an adult who received the AZD1222 COVID-19 vaccine.

The rearrangement joins TRBV7-3 to TRBJ2-7; 8 bases are a match to TRBD1. The junction had 29 bases not matched to a gene; V was cut back by 4 bases and J by 6 bases. Germline CDR1 and CDR2: SGHTA and FQGTGA. This CDR3 has 21 residues. The CDR3 protein is CASSSLPGTGLVDPLLCEQYF. The CDR3 nucleotides are TGTGCCAGCAGCTCCCTACCGGGGACAGGTCTGGTCGACCCTTTATTATGCGAGCAGTACTTC.

This chain uses TRBV5-4 with TRBJ1-1; D perhaps matches TRBD1 (5 bases). Trimming took 1 base from V and 7 from J, leaving 11 bases between them. Germline CDR1 reads SGHNT; CDR2 reads YYREEE (reference sequence). The CDR3 contains 13 residues. The CDR3: CASSLMEGVEAFF. The CDR3, as DNA: TGTGCCAGCAGCTTGATGGAAGGGGTTGAAGCTTTCTTT.

The chain uses TRBV20-1 and TRBJ1-2; D is uncertain. V dropped 3 bases and J dropped 3 bases, with 11 bases sitting between them. The germline CDR1 and CDR2 sequences are DFQATT and SNEGSKA (reference sequence). CDR3 size: 13 residues. The CDR3 region has the DNA TGCAGTGCTAGTGGGTCCCGGGACTATGGCTACACCTTC. Its translation is CSASGSRDYGYTF.

The rearrangement joins TRBV9 to TRBJ2-3, with D unclear. This CDR3 spans 18 amino acids. Germline values: CDR1 SGDLS, CDR2 YYNGEE. V was shortened by 5 bases and J by 0 bases, with 22 bases between the two germline ends. The CDR3 DNA is TGTGCCAGCAGTGAGTGGGCTCCAGACCCCTATAGCACAGATACGCAGTATTTT. Translated, it gives CASSEWAPDPYSTDTQYF.

V and J are TRBV19 and TRBJ1-2, with 7 nucleotides matching TRBD1. The CDR3 loop spans 15 amino acids. Germline values: CDR1 LNHDA, CDR2 SQIVND (reference sequence). Losses at the gene ends were 3 bases for V and 2 bases for J; bases not matched to a gene: 6. This chain's CDR3 is CASSIRGRGNYGYTF. The CDR3 DNA reads TGTGCCAGTAGTATTAGGGGCAGGGGGAACTATGGCTACACCTTC.

The J gene is TRBJ2-7, the V gene TRBV18; TRBD2 matches 8 bases. Germline CDR1 is KGHSH and CDR2 is LQKENI. Trimming cost V 3 bases and J 3 bases; bases outside gene matches: 7. The CDR3 is 15 amino acids. The CDR3 sequence: CASSPVAGWDYEQYF. In nucleotides, the CDR3 is TGTGCCAGCTCACCGGTAGCGGGATGGGACTACGAGCAGTACTTC.

This clone was counted once. The chain couples TRBV2 to TRBJ1-1, with TRBD1 matching 8 bases. With V trimmed by 10 bases and J by 1 base, 26 bases remained unmatched. CDR1 SNHLY and CDR2 FYNNEI come from the germline V gene. This CDR3 is built from 20 residues. This chain's CDR3 is CAIMTSPRWGQEDENTEAFF. CDR3 DNA sequence: TGTGCCATCATGACGTCCCCGAGATGGGGACAGGAGGATGAGAACACTGAAGCTTTCTTT.

The genes are TRBV12-3 or TRBV12-4 and TRBJ1-6; D is unclear. The germline V and J ends were trimmed by 1 base and 9 bases, with 7 bases remaining between them. The CDR3 is made up of 13 amino acids. This CDR3 reads CASSLGGFSPLHF. CDR3 nucleotide sequence: TGTGCCAGCAGTTTAGGGGGTTTTTCACCCCTCCACTTT.

V is TRBV5-1 and J is TRBJ2-1; either TRBD1 or TRBD2 may fit D (6 bases each). The CDR3 length is 15 residues. Germline V gives CDR1 SGHRS, CDR2 YFSETQ. The V end lost 0 bases, the J end lost 4 bases, and 11 bases lay between the germline ends. CDR3 loop: CASSLERGQYNEQFF. CDR3 sequence (DNA): TGCGCCAGCAGCTTGGAACGGGGGCAGTACAATGAGCAGTTCTTC.

This chain joins TRBV5-4 and TRBJ1-2; weak D call: TRBD1 (6 bases). This CDR3 has 15 amino acids. V was cut by 4 bases and J by 2 bases, with 15 bases left in between. Germline CDR1 reads SGHNT; CDR2 reads YYREEE (reference sequence). The CDR3 sequence: CASSLIDRKNYGYTF. In DNA, the CDR3 is TGTGCCAGCAGCCTTATAGACAGGAAGAACTATGGCTACACCTTC.

The chain links TRBV6-5 to TRBJ1-1, with D maybe TRBD1 (5 bases). The CDR3 extends over 13 amino acids. The ends were cut back, 6 bases at V and 4 bases at J, with 12 bases in the middle. Germline loops: CDR1 MNHEY, CDR2 SVGAGI. Here the CDR3 reads CASSPQGGTEAFF. The DNA for the CDR3 is TGTGCCAGCAGCCCGCAGGGCGGCACTGAAGCTTTCTTT.

The chain joins TRBV4-2 to TRBJ1-6; D unclear. The germline V gene has CDR1 LGHNA and CDR2 YNFKEQ. The CDR3 length is 15 residues. V was shortened by 0 bases and J by 7 bases, with 10 bases between the two germline ends. The CDR3 here is CASSQDSGYNSPLHF. DNA of the CDR3: TGTGCCAGCAGCCAAGATTCGGGGTACAATTCACCCCTCCACTTT.

This clone was seen only once. The chain has TRBV18 and TRBJ1-2; 10 positions agree with TRBD1. V lost 4 bases, J lost 2 bases, and 7 bases stayed unmatched. This CDR3 has 16 residues. CDR1 KGHSH and CDR2 LQKENI come from the germline V gene. The CDR3 loop is CASSQISGQGNYGYTF. The CDR3 nucleotides are TGTGCCAGCTCACAAATCTCGGGACAGGGGAACTATGGCTACACCTTC.

The chain couples TRBV5-4 to TRBJ1-2, with D possibly matching TRBD1 (6 bases). Trimming shortened V by 0 bases and J by 6 bases, and 12 bases separated the two germline ends. This CDR3 is 14 amino acids long. Germline V lookup: CDR1 SGHNT, CDR2 YYREEE (reference sequence). The CDR3 coding sequence is TGTGCCAGCAGCTTGGCGTGGGGGGGCGATGGCTACACCTTC. Its protein is CASSLAWGGDGYTF.

The chain joins TRBV27 to TRBJ1-5, with D perhaps matching TRBD1 (5 bases). Germline lookup yields CDR1 MNHEY and CDR2 SMNVEV (reference sequence). V was cut by 10 bases and J by 4 bases, with 20 bases left in between. This CDR3 contains 15 residues. CDR3 loop: CATSRGQGRNQPQHF. The CDR3 DNA reads TGTGCCACCTCGCGTGGCCAGGGAAGGAATCAGCCCCAGCATTTT.

J is TRBJ1-2 and V is TRBV10-3, with 9 bases matching TRBD1. Germline CDR1 ENHRY, CDR2 SYGVKD. The CDR3 spans 15 residues. The J segment lost 2 bases and the V segment lost 8 bases, leaving 9 bases of the junction unmatched. CDR3 sequence (DNA): TGTGCCATCGGTGGATGGGACAGGGTGAACTATGGCTACACCTTC. It codes for CAIGGWDRVNYGYTF.

The rearrangement uses TRBV5-1 and TRBJ2-2; unclear D gene. Trimming cost V 0 bases and J 6 bases, with 6 bases left between them. This CDR3 has 13 amino acids. Germline V gene sequence: CDR1 SGHRS, CDR2 YFSETQ. The CDR3 nucleotides read TGCGCCAGCAGCTTGGCCTTGGCCGGGGAGCTGTTTTTT. It encodes CASSLALAGELFF.

The rearrangement links TRBV11-2 to TRBJ2-7, with D possibly TRBD1 on 5 matching bases. Germline CDR1 SGHAT, CDR2 FQNNGV. Deletions cut 2 bases from V and 5 bases from J, with 10 bases between. This CDR3 spans 13 amino acids. CDR3 amino acids: CASSLLGPNEQYF. CDR3 nucleotides: TGTGCCAGCAGCTTATTGGGGCCGAACGAGCAGTACTTC. Full variable domain (rest looked up from reference TRBV11-2 and TRBJ2-7): EAGVAQSPRYKIIEKRQSVAFWCNPISGHATLYWYQQILGQGPKLLIQFQNNGVVDDSQLPKDRFSAERLKGVDSTLKIQPAKLEDSAVYLCASSLLGPNEQYFGPGTRLTVT.

The chain has TRBV5-1 and TRBJ2-1; D is possibly TRBD2 (5 bases). The CDR3 length is 19 residues. CDR1 is SGHRS, CDR2 YFSETQ, per germline. The germline V and J ends were trimmed by 0 bases and 1 base, with 20 bases remaining between them. CDR3 amino acids: CASSLGYSRMRGSYNEQFF. The CDR3 coding sequence is TGCGCCAGCAGCTTGGGGTACAGCAGAATGCGAGGGTCCTACAATGAGCAGTTCTTC.

This clone was observed once. V gene TRBV28 combines with J gene TRBJ1-4, with D perhaps matching TRBD1 (5 bases). Germline values: CDR1 MDHEN, CDR2 SYDVKM. This CDR3 comprises 15 residues. Deletions cut 5 bases from V and 3 bases from J, with 13 bases between. For the CDR3, the DNA is TGTGCCAGCAGTCCCCGGGACGGATCTAATGAAAAACTGTTTTTT. It encodes CASSPRDGSNEKLFF.